The 15 T cell receptor beta chains given below trace back to one sample, sequenced in a study of T cells in Graves' hyperthyroidism and ophthalmopathy (dated by TCRdb to 2018 to 2020). Library generation was performed with multiplex PCR. Sequencer: Illumina HiSeq 2000. The TCR beta CDR3 regions were amplified from RNA transcripts. The TCR CDR3 was subjected to a first round of RT-PCR using the HTBI primer set and the Qiagen OneStep RT-PCR kit. TCRdb trimmed public reads at Q25 via fastp, called clones via MiXCR and kept in-frame beta chains. CDR3 protein duplicates are merged, each entry listing the most common genes and DNA. The sample data list about 610,000 distinct CDR3 sequences, and about 15% of these were observed just once. The ten largest clones add up to about 4.5% of the sample. The source material was blood. These receptors were taken from a woman aged 40 to 55 with Graves' ophthalmopathy.

This clonotype was observed many times. V and J are TRBV12-3 or TRBV12-4 and TRBJ1-5; no clear D gene. The CDR3 covers 13 residues. Trimming stripped 4 bases from V and 4 bases from J, with 8 bases between. CDR3 loop: CASSSDINQPQHF. The CDR3 bases are TGTGCCAGCAGTTCCGACATAAATCAGCCCCAGCATTTT.

This clonotype was seen a few times. V is TRBV5-1 and J is TRBJ2-2, with 7 bases lining up with TRBD1. The germline CDR1 and CDR2 sequences are SGHRS and YFSETQ. The CDR3 runs to 17 residues. With 4 bases clipped from V and 4 bases from J, the junction kept 13 bases outside the gene matches. The CDR3 loop reads CASSLLRRQGFTGELFF. As DNA, the CDR3 is TGCGCCAGCAGCCTGCTCCGTAGACAGGGATTCACCGGGGAGCTGTTTTTT.

This clonotype came up many times. The chain is built from TRBV5-4 and TRBJ2-7; 9 positions agree with TRBD2. The CDR3 contains 15 residues. Germline V CDR1 and CDR2: SGHNT, YYREEE (reference sequence). V shed 4 bases, J shed 0 bases, and the junction held 5 bases outside the gene matches. The CDR3 spells CASSISSGNSYEQYF. The CDR3 coding sequence is TGTGCCAGCAGCATATCTAGCGGGAACTCCTACGAGCAGTACTTC.

This clonotype was observed many times. The rearrangement links TRBV20-1 to TRBJ2-7; 8 nucleotides agree with TRBD1. V shed 2 bases, J shed 1 base, and the junction held 7 bases outside the gene matches. Germline loops: CDR1 DFQATT, CDR2 SNEGSKA (reference sequence). The CDR3 is 15 residues long. Here the CDR3 reads CSARIPGQASYEQYF. CDR3 in DNA: TGCAGTGCTAGAATCCCGGGACAGGCGTCCTACGAGCAGTACTTC.

This clonotype was counted many times. This chain connects TRBV19 to TRBJ2-2, with no clear D. CDR3 size: 14 residues. Germline V lookup: CDR1 LNHDA, CDR2 SQIVND (reference sequence). Trimming cost V 3 bases and J 7 bases, with 12 bases left between them. This CDR3 reads CASSIPQVIGELFF. As DNA, the CDR3 is TGTGCCAGTAGTATCCCCCAGGTAATCGGGGAGCTGTTTTTT. Supplemented by reference TRBV19 and TRBJ2-2, the full variable domain reads DGGITQSPKYLFRKEGQNVTLSCEQNLNHDAMYWYRQDPGQGLRLIYYSQIVNDFQKGDIAEGYSVSREKKESFPLTVTSAQKNPTAFYLCASSIPQVIGELFFGEGSRLTVL.

This clonotype came up many times. V usage is TRBV27 and J usage is TRBJ1-5; D not certain. The germline CDR1 and CDR2 sequences are MNHEY and SMNVEV (reference sequence). Trimming removed 4 bases at V and 6 bases at J, with 7 bases between. This CDR3 spans 12 amino acids. DNA of the CDR3: TGTGCCAGCAGTTGGATTGGTCAGCCCCAGCATTTT. It yields the protein CASSWIGQPQHF.

The chain couples TRBV18 to TRBJ1-2; D not resolved. The germline V gene encodes CDR1 KGHSH and CDR2 LQKENI. This CDR3 has 15 amino acids. Deletions cut 1 base from V and 1 base from J, with 10 bases between. CDR3 coding DNA: TGTGCCAGCTCACCACAGGGAGGAATTAACTATGGCTACACCTTC. Translation: CASSPQGGINYGYTF.

This clonotype was seen only a few times. The chain joins TRBV20-1 to TRBJ2-5, with 10 bases lining up with TRBD2. The CDR3 spans 14 residues. The V segment lost 2 bases and the J segment 4 bases; nucleotides outside the gene matches: 4. Germline V lookup: CDR1 DFQATT, CDR2 SNEGSKA (reference sequence). The CDR3 DNA reads as TGCAGTGCTAGATCCCTAGCGGGAGCAGAGACCCAGTACTTC. Translated, it gives CSARSLAGAETQYF.

The chain has TRBV11-2 and TRBJ2-7; 9 positions agree with TRBD1. The CDR3 runs 17 residues. Germline values: CDR1 SGHAT, CDR2 FQNNGV. The J segment lost 3 bases and the V segment lost 0 bases, leaving 9 bases of the junction unmatched. CDR3 sequence: CASSLDQRTGVYYEQYF. Here the CDR3 DNA reads TGTGCCAGCAGCTTAGATCAAAGGACAGGGGTCTACTACGAGCAGTACTTC.

There are a few counts of this clonotype. The rearrangement joins TRBV19 to TRBJ2-4; D may be TRBD1 or TRBD2 (5 bases each). Trimming took off 3 bases at V and 4 bases at J, with 10 bases between the two ends. This CDR3 spans 14 amino acids. CDR1 and CDR2 (germline): LNHDA, SQIVND (reference sequence). The CDR3 is CASSISGAKNIQYF. CDR3 DNA sequence: TGTGCCAGTAGTATCTCCGGGGCTAAAAACATTCAGTACTTC.

This clonotype was seen repeatedly, ten times or more. The chain joins TRBV6-2 or TRBV6-3 to TRBJ2-7; 11 bases are shared with TRBD2. Germline CDR1 reads MNHEY; CDR2 reads SVGEGT. This CDR3 spans 14 amino acids. The V gene end was trimmed by 6 bases and the J gene end by 7 bases; junction bases not matched to a gene: 8. CDR3 amino acids: CASRTLAGGVEQYF. CDR3 bases: TGTGCCAGCAGAACTCTAGCGGGAGGTGTAGAGCAGTACTTC.

This clonotype was recorded only once. The chain couples TRBV11-2 to TRBJ1-5; D is ambiguous. V shed 5 bases and J shed 2 bases, with 10 bases lying between them. Looked up from germline, CDR1 is SGHAT and CDR2 is FQNNGV. This CDR3 has 14 amino acids. The CDR3 spells CASSRGSGNQPQHF. CDR3 DNA: TGTGCCAGCAGCAGAGGGAGTGGCAATCAGCCCCAGCATTTT.

V is TRBV20-1 and J is TRBJ2-5, with 7 bases that match TRBD2. V lost 6 bases to trimming and J lost 5 bases; unmatched junction nucleotides: 12. The CDR3 is 14 residues long. Germline loops: CDR1 DFQATT, CDR2 SNEGSKA (reference sequence). The CDR3 coding sequence is TGCAGTGCCAGGGAGGCGGGAGCCCGGGAGACCCAGTACTTC. Translation: CSAREAGARETQYF.

Ten or more counts support this clonotype. The genes are TRBV11-1 and TRBJ2-7; D is possibly TRBD1 (5 bases). CDR3 length: 16 amino acids. Germline V lookup: CDR1 SGHAT, CDR2 FQDESV (reference sequence). V lost 3 bases and J 0 bases, leaving 15 bases between the germline ends. The CDR3 DNA sequence: TGTGCCAGCAGCTTCGGACCTGACAGAAGCTCCTACGAGCAGTACTTC. Its protein product is CASSFGPDRSSYEQYF.

J is TRBJ2-7 and V is TRBV28; the match to TRBD1 covers 7 bases. With 7 bases clipped from V and 4 bases from J, the junction kept 10 bases outside the gene matches. CDR3 length: 14 residues. Germline V gives CDR1 MDHEN, CDR2 SYDVKM. The CDR3 nucleotides read TGTGCCAGCAACCCCCCTGACAGGGCGTACGAGCAGTACTTC. Amino acid sequence: CASNPPDRAYEQYF.